This entry describes one T cell receptor beta chain. The data are from a study of graft-versus-host responses after intestinal transplantation. About the research overall: Each transplant was multivisceral, liver-intestinal, or isolated intestinal. Findings and caveats of the study: Among recipient marrow samples, GvH clones were found; some appeared first in ileum or blood.

Data came from immunoSEQ multiplex PCR; TCRdb stores just in-frame clones and leaves some out. The table has some 21,000 clones, about 60% seen once. Plated together were roughly 200,000 CFSE-labeled responder cells and roughly 200,000 irradiated, violet-dye-labeled stimulator cells. This CDR3 comprises 15 residues. The receptor comes from a human patient who received an intestinal transplant. J is TRBJ2-3 and V is TRBV21-1; no check of the table's D call, TRBD1, against the DNA was made. TRBV21-1 is tagged as a pseudogene. Sequenced material: alloreactive CD4+ T cells from a mixed lymphocyte reaction culture, taken before intestinal transplant. Subset meaning: CFSE-low proliferating T cells sorted from approximately six-day pre-transplant mixed lymphocyte reaction (GvH or HvG direction). The chain's CDR3 is CASSTPGPGTDTQYF. The CDR3 DNA reads as TGTGCCAGCAGCACTCCTGGGCCTGGCACAGATACGCAGTATTTT.